This section outlines one TCR beta chain sequence together with its context. These data belong to a study of technical replicates of blood from a handful of donors. Clones were sequenced by immunoSEQ multiplex PCR, and TCRdb holds only the in-frame ones, with some missing. This sample has around 70,000 clones, with approximately 97% found just once. The V gene's germline CDR1 is ENHRY and CDR2 SYGVKD. This CDR3 is built from 13 residues. V lost 4 bases, J lost 3 bases, and 7 bases lay in between. The sequence was collected from a human donor in good health. The V and J genes are TRBV10-3 and TRBJ1-5; maybe TRBD1 (6 bases). The sequenced sample consisted of T cells isolated from PBMCs. Here the CDR3 DNA reads TGTGCCATCAGTGGGACAGACAATCAGCCCCAGCATTTT. Residues: CAISGTDNQPQHF.